The rows below give T cell receptor beta chains drawn from one sample of a study of T cell changes during pregnancy in multiple sclerosis. Measured with immunoSEQ multiplex PCR; TCRdb has only the in-frame clones, and not every one. The sample carries about 28,000 clones, around 90% recorded once. Here the sequenced sample was peripheral blood, taken in the first trimester of pregnancy. Source of these receptors: a female donor in good health, enrolled as a control in a pregnancy study. Each CDR3 is given with its conserved first and last residue. Each record gives: V gene, J gene, D gene, clone size, CDR3 protein, CDR3 DNA. A D gene is named only where the DNA matches it firmly. Not every row has a clone size; where given, it reads once, few, many or a size class.

v_gene: TRBV5-4
j_gene: TRBJ2-3
d_gene: TRBD2
abundance: -
CDR3aa: CATRSSGRPDTQYF
CDR3nt: TGTGCCACACGGTCCAGCGGGAGACCTGATACGCAGTATTTT

v_gene: TRBV23-1
j_gene: TRBJ1-4
d_gene: -
abundance: -
CDR3aa: CASSPRRGEKLFF
CDR3nt: TGCGCCAGCAGTCCTCGGCGGGGTGAAAAACTGTTTTTT

v_gene: TRBV6-1
j_gene: TRBJ1-2
d_gene: TRBD1
abundance: -
CDR3aa: CASRDGQGLGSGYTF
CDR3nt: TGTGCCAGCAGGGATGGACAGGGATTGGGCTCTGGCTACACCTTC

v_gene: TRBV6-1
j_gene: TRBJ1-6
d_gene: -
abundance: -
CDR3aa: CASSATWEANSPLHF
CDR3nt: TGTGCCAGCAGTGCCACATGGGAGGCTAATTCACCCCTCCACTTT

v_gene: TRBV4-3
j_gene: TRBJ1-3
d_gene: -
abundance: -
CDR3aa: CASSQTTGFPGNTIYF
CDR3nt: TGCGCCAGCAGCCAGACCACAGGCTTTCCTGGAAACACCATATATTTT

v_gene: TRBV5-1
j_gene: TRBJ1-4
d_gene: -
abundance: -
CDR3aa: CASSSEATNEKLFF
CDR3nt: TGCGCCAGCAGCTCAGAGGCAACTAATGAAAAACTGTTTTTT

v_gene: TRBV7-9
j_gene: TRBJ2-2
d_gene: -
abundance: -
CDR3aa: CASSPPLGRGPHTGELFF
CDR3nt: TGTGCCAGCAGCCCCCCATTGGGGCGGGGGCCCCACACCGGGGAGCTGTTTTTT

v_gene: TRBV7-2
j_gene: TRBJ2-3
d_gene: -
abundance: -
CDR3aa: CASSLTRLVTDTQYF
CDR3nt: TGTGCCAGCAGCTTGACAAGGCTTGTCACAGATACGCAGTATTTT

v_gene: TRBV27
j_gene: TRBJ2-7
d_gene: TRBD2
abundance: -
CDR3aa: CASSAGLAIYEQYF
CDR3nt: TGTGCCAGCAGCGCGGGACTAGCGATCTACGAGCAGTACTTC

v_gene: TRBV18
j_gene: TRBJ2-3
d_gene: TRBD2
abundance: -
CDR3aa: CASSPGLAGADTQYF
CDR3nt: TGTGCCAGCTCACCAGGACTAGCGGGAGCAGATACGCAGTATTTT

v_gene: TRBV19
j_gene: TRBJ1-5
d_gene: -
abundance: -
CDR3aa: CASSIFRQGHDLSNQPQHF
CDR3nt: TGTGCCAGTAGTATTTTCCGGCAGGGACATGATCTTAGCAATCAGCCCCAGCATTTT

v_gene: TRBV6-4
j_gene: TRBJ2-2
d_gene: TRBD1
abundance: -
CDR3aa: CASRGQGAVGELFF
CDR3nt: TGTGCCAGCAGAGGACAGGGGGCAGTCGGGGAGCTGTTTTTT

v_gene: TRBV4-1
j_gene: TRBJ2-1
d_gene: TRBD2
abundance: -
CDR3aa: CASSQSGSGMVEQFF
CDR3nt: TGCGCCAGCAGCCAAAGCGGTAGCGGGATGGTTGAGCAGTTCTTC

v_gene: TRBV16
j_gene: TRBJ1-2
d_gene: -
abundance: -
CDR3aa: CASSPYREGGYTF
CDR3nt: TGTGCCAGCAGCCCTTACAGGGAGGGAGGCTACACCTTC

v_gene: TRBV28
j_gene: TRBJ2-5
d_gene: TRBD2
abundance: -
CDR3aa: CASSLWGTSGTQETQYF
CDR3nt: TGTGCCAGCAGTTTATGGGGGACTAGCGGGACCCAAGAGACCCAGTACTTC

v_gene: TRBV6-5
j_gene: TRBJ1-1
d_gene: -
abundance: -
CDR3aa: CASSDSGTQNTEAFF
CDR3nt: TGTGCCAGCAGTGACTCCGGGACACAGAACACTGAAGCTTTCTTT

v_gene: TRBV27
j_gene: TRBJ2-1
d_gene: TRBD2
abundance: -
CDR3aa: CASSLRDRGRSKTSGGVWEQFF
CDR3nt: TGTGCCAGCAGTTTAAGGGACAGGGGGCGGAGTAAGACTAGCGGGGGGGTATGGGAGCAGTTCTTC

v_gene: TRBV5-5
j_gene: TRBJ1-3
d_gene: -
abundance: -
CDR3aa: CASSLSGAGNTIYF
CDR3nt: TGTGCCAGCAGCTTGTCAGGGGCTGGAAACACCATATATTTT

v_gene: TRBV29-1
j_gene: TRBJ1-2
d_gene: -
abundance: -
CDR3aa: CSVVVRSQGGNYGYTF
CDR3nt: TGCAGCGTTGTGGTTCGCAGCCAGGGAGGAAACTATGGCTACACCTTC

v_gene: TRBV9
j_gene: TRBJ2-5
d_gene: -
abundance: -
CDR3aa: CASSVGVWETQYF
CDR3nt: TGTGCCAGCAGCGTCGGGGTCTGGGAGACCCAGTACTTC

v_gene: TRBV30
j_gene: TRBJ2-5
d_gene: TRBD2
abundance: -
CDR3aa: CAWSGAGGLQETQYF
CDR3nt: TGTGCCTGGAGTGGGGCGGGAGGCCTACAAGAGACCCAGTACTTC

v_gene: TRBV5-1
j_gene: TRBJ1-3
d_gene: -
abundance: -
CDR3aa: CASSLGGDSGNTIYF
CDR3nt: TGCGCCAGCAGCCTGGGGGGCGACTCTGGAAACACCATATATTTT

v_gene: TRBV5-8
j_gene: TRBJ1-2
d_gene: -
abundance: -
CDR3aa: CASSLAGFGYTF
CDR3nt: TGTGCCAGCAGCTTGGCAGGATTCGGCTACACCTTC

v_gene: TRBV6-1
j_gene: TRBJ1-5
d_gene: -
abundance: -
CDR3aa: CASNPQGIPQPQHF
CDR3nt: TGTGCCAGCAACCCACAGGGTATCCCTCAGCCCCAGCATTTT

v_gene: TRBV9
j_gene: TRBJ1-1
d_gene: TRBD1
abundance: few
CDR3aa: CASSPRTGDTEAFF
CDR3nt: TGTGCCAGCAGCCCACGGACAGGGGACACTGAAGCTTTCTTT

v_gene: TRBV27
j_gene: TRBJ1-2
d_gene: -
abundance: -
CDR3aa: CASSLSAATNYYGYTF
CDR3nt: TGTGCCAGCAGTTTATCGGCAGCGACGAACTACTATGGCTACACCTTC

v_gene: TRBV30
j_gene: TRBJ1-2
d_gene: TRBD1
abundance: -
CDR3aa: CAWYTGGEGYTF
CDR3nt: TGTGCCTGGTATACAGGGGGAGAAGGCTACACCTTC

v_gene: TRBV6-1
j_gene: TRBJ2-3
d_gene: TRBD2
abundance: -
CDR3aa: CASSLNGGGADTQYF
CDR3nt: TGTGCCAGCAGTCTTAACGGGGGGGGCGCAGATACGCAGTATTTT

v_gene: TRBV5-1
j_gene: TRBJ2-6
d_gene: TRBD1
abundance: -
CDR3aa: CASSPSLDRAGANVLTF
CDR3nt: TGCGCCAGCAGCCCAAGCCTAGACAGGGCTGGGGCCAACGTCCTGACTTTC

v_gene: TRBV15
j_gene: TRBJ2-6
d_gene: -
abundance: -
CDR3aa: CATSRTSGANVLTF
CDR3nt: TGTGCCACCAGCAGGACATCTGGGGCCAACGTCCTGACTTTC

v_gene: TRBV29-1
j_gene: TRBJ2-2
d_gene: TRBD1
abundance: -
CDR3aa: CSVARQGTSANTGELFF
CDR3nt: TGCAGCGTTGCGAGACAGGGGACCTCGGCGAACACCGGGGAGCTGTTTTTT

v_gene: TRBV5-4
j_gene: TRBJ2-3
d_gene: -
abundance: -
CDR3aa: CASSGKPWGGTDTQYF
CDR3nt: TGTGCCAGCAGCGGCAAGCCTTGGGGCGGCACAGATACGCAGTATTTT

v_gene: TRBV27
j_gene: TRBJ2-7
d_gene: TRBD2
abundance: -
CDR3aa: CASSPSGGGLSYEQYF
CDR3nt: TGTGCCAGCAGTCCCTCGGGCGGGGGACTCTCCTACGAGCAGTACTTC

v_gene: TRBV7-2
j_gene: TRBJ2-2
d_gene: TRBD2
abundance: -
CDR3aa: CASSPYGAGRRELFF
CDR3nt: TGTGCCAGCAGCCCCTACGGAGCGGGGCGACGGGAGCTGTTTTTT

v_gene: TRBV30
j_gene: TRBJ2-5
d_gene: TRBD1
abundance: once
CDR3aa: CAWSSRGTRGDETQYF
CDR3nt: TGTGCCTGGAGCAGCAGGGGGACGCGAGGGGATGAGACCCAGTACTTC

v_gene: TRBV7-8
j_gene: TRBJ2-3
d_gene: TRBD2
abundance: -
CDR3aa: CASSLWGGTSGSDIVQYF
CDR3nt: TGTGCCAGCAGCCTCTGGGGGGGGACTAGCGGGAGTGATATTGTTCAGTATTTT

v_gene: TRBV2
j_gene: TRBJ2-4
d_gene: -
abundance: -
CDR3aa: CASSEEGRNIQYF
CDR3nt: TGTGCCAGCAGTGAGGAGGGTAGGAACATTCAGTACTTC

v_gene: TRBV10-3
j_gene: TRBJ2-7
d_gene: -
abundance: -
CDR3aa: CAIRTSSYEQYF
CDR3nt: TGTGCCATCAGGACTAGCTCCTACGAGCAGTACTTC

v_gene: TRBV11-2
j_gene: TRBJ2-3
d_gene: TRBD1
abundance: -
CDR3aa: CATDKGQGRDTQYF
CDR3nt: TGTGCCACCGATAAAGGACAGGGGAGAGATACGCAGTATTTT

v_gene: TRBV28
j_gene: TRBJ1-4
d_gene: -
abundance: -
CDR3aa: CASAEGGNEKLFF
CDR3nt: TGTGCCAGCGCTGAGGGTGGGAATGAAAAACTGTTTTTT

v_gene: TRBV29-1
j_gene: TRBJ2-7
d_gene: TRBD1
abundance: -
CDR3aa: CSAMNRGSYEQYF
CDR3nt: TGCAGCGCTATGAACAGGGGTTCCTACGAGCAGTACTTC

v_gene: TRBV7-2
j_gene: TRBJ1-1
d_gene: -
abundance: -
CDR3aa: CASSVGGRETEAFF
CDR3nt: TGTGCCAGCAGCGTAGGGGGGCGCGAGACTGAAGCTTTCTTT

v_gene: TRBV7-2
j_gene: TRBJ2-3
d_gene: -
abundance: -
CDR3aa: CASSLGGIAVRTDTQYF
CDR3nt: TGTGCCAGCAGCTTAGGAGGTATAGCGGTTCGCACAGATACGCAGTATTTT

v_gene: TRBV6-5
j_gene: TRBJ1-1
d_gene: -
abundance: -
CDR3aa: CASSTGNTEAFF
CDR3nt: TGTGCCAGCAGTACAGGGAACACTGAAGCTTTCTTT

v_gene: TRBV11-3
j_gene: TRBJ2-2
d_gene: -
abundance: -
CDR3aa: CASSSNIPGAGELFF
CDR3nt: TGTGCCAGCAGCTCCAACATCCCCGGGGCCGGGGAGCTGTTTTTT

v_gene: TRBV19
j_gene: TRBJ1-1
d_gene: TRBD1
abundance: -
CDR3aa: CASSIGLSGTGPNTEAFF
CDR3nt: TGTGCCAGTAGTATAGGTCTTTCCGGGACAGGGCCAAACACTGAAGCTTTCTTT

v_gene: TRBV10-1
j_gene: TRBJ2-5
d_gene: -
abundance: -
CDR3aa: CASSESPVWETQYF
CDR3nt: TGCGCCAGCAGTGAGTCGCCAGTTTGGGAGACCCAGTACTTC

v_gene: TRBV29-1
j_gene: TRBJ2-1
d_gene: -
abundance: -
CDR3aa: CSVEYPSNEQFF
CDR3nt: TGCAGCGTTGAATACCCCAGCAATGAGCAGTTCTTC

v_gene: TRBV7-9
j_gene: TRBJ1-6
d_gene: TRBD1
abundance: -
CDR3aa: CASRNGVTGQNSPLHF
CDR3nt: TGTGCCAGCAGAAATGGGGTGACAGGGCAGAATTCACCCCTCCACTTT

v_gene: TRBV6-1
j_gene: TRBJ1-6
d_gene: TRBD1
abundance: once
CDR3aa: CASGQGSYNSPLHF
CDR3nt: TGTGCCAGCGGACAGGGCTCCTATAATTCACCCCTCCACTTT

v_gene: TRBV14
j_gene: TRBJ2-1
d_gene: TRBD2
abundance: -
CDR3aa: CASSPLRETGNEQFF
CDR3nt: TGTGCCAGCAGCCCTTTGCGGGAGACGGGAAATGAGCAGTTCTTC

v_gene: TRBV29-1
j_gene: TRBJ1-1
d_gene: -
abundance: -
CDR3aa: CSTGGQANTEAFF
CDR3nt: TGCAGCACGGGAGGCCAAGCGAACACTGAAGCTTTCTTT